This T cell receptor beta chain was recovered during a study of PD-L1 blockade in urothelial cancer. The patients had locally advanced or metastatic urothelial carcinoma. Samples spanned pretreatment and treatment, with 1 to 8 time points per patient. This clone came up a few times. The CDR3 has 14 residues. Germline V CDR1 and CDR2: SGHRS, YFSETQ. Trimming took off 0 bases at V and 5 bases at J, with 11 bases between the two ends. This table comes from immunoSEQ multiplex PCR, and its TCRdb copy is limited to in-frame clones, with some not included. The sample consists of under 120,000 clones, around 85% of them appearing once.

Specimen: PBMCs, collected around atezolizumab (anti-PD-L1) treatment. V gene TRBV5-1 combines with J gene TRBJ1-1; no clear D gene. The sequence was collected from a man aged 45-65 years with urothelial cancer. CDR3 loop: CASSLERPETEAFF. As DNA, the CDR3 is TGCGCCAGCAGCTTGGAACGTCCGGAGACTGAAGCTTTCTTT.